These 8 T cell receptor beta chains came from one sample sequenced in a study of CD4 T cells in relation to SARS-CoV-2 and coronaviruses. Only in-frame clones appear in the TCRdb table, and some are missing; sequencing was by immunoSEQ multiplex PCR. The data show about 37,000 clones, roughly 84% seen once. For these TCRs, the target antigens are not known. What was sequenced was naive CD4+ T cells from PBMCs, cultured in vitro. Sample subset: naive CD4+ T cells isolated by negative enrichment. Receptors originate from an adult with COVID-19.

The CDR3 region is CASSYSSSGTYNEQFF. The CDR3 region has the DNA TGTGCCAGCAGTTACTCGTCTAGCGGTACCTACAATGAGCAGTTCTTC. The rearrangement joins TRBV6-6 to TRBJ2-1; 7 nucleotides match TRBD2. CDR3 length: 16 residues. Germline trimming cut 0 bases from V and 2 bases from J; bases unmatched to any gene: 4. From germline, CDR1 is MNHNY and CDR2 SVGAGI (reference sequence).

The chain couples TRBV21-1 to TRBJ1-2; the table gives TRBD1 as D, unverified against the DNA. TRBV21-1 constitutes a pseudogene. There are 16 residues in the CDR3. The chain's CDR3 is CASSKFPRGLGYGYTF. In nucleotides, the CDR3 is TGTGCCAGCAGCAAATTCCCCAGGGGGCTCGGGTATGGCTACACCTTC.

CDR3 DNA sequence: TGTGCCAGCAGCCTGAGCGGGACAGGTGGGGTCTACGAGCAGTACTTC. As protein: CASSLSGTGGVYEQYF. The chain uses TRBV3-1 (or the pseudogene TRBV3-2) and TRBJ2-7; a possible D gene is TRBD1 (8 bases). The CDR3 is 16 residues long. V gave up 4 bases and J gave up 3 bases, with 19 bases separating them. Germline values: CDR1 LGHDT, CDR2 YNNKEL (reference sequence).

J is TRBJ1-4 and V is TRBV28; 7 nucleotides line up with TRBD1. With V trimmed by 2 bases and J by 3 bases, 6 bases remained unmatched. The CDR3 runs to 16 residues. Germline assignment: CDR1 MDHEN and CDR2 SYDVKM. CDR3 amino acids: CASSLVQGRPNEKLFF. DNA of the CDR3: TGTGCCAGCAGTTTAGTACAGGGGCGACCTAATGAAAAACTGTTTTTT.

This clone appeared a few times. The CDR3 nucleotides are TGTGCCAGCAGTGAAAGACTAGCGGGAGGGCCTGATACGCAGTATTTT. Residues: CASSERLAGGPDTQYF. V is TRBV6-1 and J is TRBJ2-3; 14 positions agree with TRBD2. V was pared by 2 bases and J by 6 bases, with 4 bases of the junction left unmatched. The length of the CDR3 is 16 residues. Germline CDR1 MNHNS, CDR2 SASEGT.

J is TRBJ1-1 and V is TRBV4-1; 8 bases map to TRBD1. J gave up 4 bases and V 2 bases, and 6 bases lay outside the gene matches. CDR3 length: 15 amino acids. The germline gives CDR1 MGHRA, CDR2 YSYEKL. CDR3 residues: CASSQQGAVSTEAFF. The CDR3 DNA reads TGCGCCAGCAGCCAACAGGGGGCTGTCAGCACTGAAGCTTTCTTT.

CDR3 DNA sequence: TGCGCCAGCAGCCACTTACTAGCGGGTTATGGAAATGAGCAGTTCTTC. It codes for CASSHLLAGYGNEQFF. The chain recombines TRBV4-1 with TRBJ2-1, with TRBD2 matching 9 bases. Losses at the gene ends were 3 bases for V and 7 bases for J; bases not matched to a gene: 10. Looked up from germline, CDR1 is MGHRA and CDR2 is YSYEKL. This CDR3 spans 16 amino acids.

The chain combines TRBV15 with TRBJ2-5; D might be TRBD1 or TRBD2, each matching 5 bases. The CDR3 spans 14 residues. V was clipped by 5 bases and J by 4 bases, with 14 bases between them. Germline V CDR1 and CDR2: LNHNV, YYDKDF (reference sequence). The CDR3 nucleotides are TGTGCCACCAGCCCAGGGCGGGTAGGAGAGACCCAGTACTTC. Its translation is CATSPGRVGETQYF.